A single sample gave rise to the 28 T cell receptor beta chains below, sequenced in a study of T cell repertoires in aging, cancer and after chemotherapy. Peripheral blood genomic DNA, not sorted cells or RNA, was the template. Rearranged V-D-J TRB sequences were amplified with a mixed TRB-A/B primer pool. TCRdb re-analysed the multiplex PCR reads in MiXCR, keeping a single row per CDR3 protein. The profile shows around 12,000 distinct CDR3 sequences, about 20% of them singletons. The sequenced sample was blood. The receptors originated from a human donor in good health.

A remark on this clonotype: Its ends do not fully match the called genes, so a read error is possible. The rearrangement uses TRBV5-4 and TRBJ2-6; TRBD1 agrees at 9 bases. Germline loops: CDR1 SGHNT, CDR2 YYREEE (reference sequence). This CDR3 is 16 amino acids long. The CDR3 DNA is TGCGCCAGCAGCACGGGGACAGGGACTGGGGCCAACGTCCTGACTTTC. Protein: CASSTGTGTGANVLTF.

CDR3 DNA: TGTGCCAGCAGCGCTAGCGGGGGGGCTTACAATGAGCAGTTCTTC. Protein: CASSASGGAYNEQFF. The V gene is TRBV7-3, the J gene TRBJ2-1; the match to TRBD2 covers 12 bases. The CDR3 extends over 15 amino acids. After removal of 5 bases from V and 4 bases from J, the junction contained 3 bases not matched to a gene. CDR1 and CDR2 from the germline V gene are SGHTA and FQGTGA.

V and J are TRBV5-4 and TRBJ2-4; TRBD1 aligns across 8 bases. Germline CDR1 reads SGHNT; CDR2 reads YYREEE (reference sequence). CDR3 length: 13 residues. Unmatched junction bases numbered 1, after V lost 1 base and J lost 7 bases. The CDR3 bases are TGTGCCAGCAGCTTGCAGGGGGCCAACATTCAGTACTTC. Translating it yields CASSLQGANIQYF.

This clonotype is medium-sized by share. The chain has TRBV6-6 and TRBJ2-7; D is undetermined. This CDR3 spans 13 amino acids. With 5 bases removed from V and 4 bases from J, the gap between germline ends came to 12 bases. Germline V gives CDR1 MNHNY, CDR2 SVGAGI (reference sequence). Here the CDR3 DNA reads TGTGCCAGCAGTCATGACACCTCATACGAGCAGTACTTC. Translating it yields CASSHDTSYEQYF.

The table lists this clonotype with a few counts. The chain carries TRBV10-3 and TRBJ1-5; TRBD1 is a possible D gene (6 bases). This CDR3 spans 15 amino acids. Germline CDR1 ENHRY, CDR2 SYGVKD. V was pared by 5 bases and J by 0 bases, with 11 bases between. This CDR3 is CAISPTGTSNQPQHF. The CDR3 DNA reads TGTGCCATCAGTCCCACAGGGACTAGCAATCAGCCCCAGCATTTT.

This clonotype showed up just a few times. V and J are TRBV5-1 and TRBJ1-2; 7 bases align to TRBD1. V shed 4 bases and J 2 bases; nucleotides not matched to a gene: 8. There are 15 residues in the CDR3. Germline CDR1 reads SGHRS; CDR2 reads YFSETQ. CDR3 protein: CASSIRQGWNYGYTF. As DNA, the CDR3 is TGCGCCAGCAGCATTCGACAGGGATGGAACTATGGCTACACCTTC.

Sample share makes this clonotype medium-sized. The chain combines TRBV5-4 with TRBJ1-2; D uncertain. The CDR3 runs to 15 residues. The V gene's germline CDR1 is SGHNT and CDR2 YYREEE (reference sequence). V was clipped by 0 bases and J by 5 bases, with 14 bases between them. CDR3 bases: TGTGCCAGCAGCTTGGGGCAGACCCCTCGGTATGGCTACACCTTC. It encodes CASSLGQTPRYGYTF.

This clonotype has only a few counts. CDR3 protein: CASSIPQGYPGELFF. The CDR3 DNA sequence: TGTGCCAGTAGTATTCCCCAGGGATACCCCGGGGAGCTGTTTTTT. V usage is TRBV19 and J usage is TRBJ2-2, with D possibly matching TRBD1 (5 bases). Germline values: CDR1 LNHDA, CDR2 SQIVND (reference sequence). This CDR3 is built from 15 residues. Trimming took off 3 bases at V and 6 bases at J, with 14 bases between the two ends.

The V gene is TRBV6-1, the J gene TRBJ2-7; TRBD2 matches at 12 bases. V trimming: 4 bases; J trimming: 0 bases; junction bases outside the gene matches: 16. The germline gives CDR1 MNHNS, CDR2 SASEGT. This CDR3 is 20 amino acids long. The DNA of the CDR3 is TGTGCCAGCAGTGCCGGGACTAGCGGGCGGAACCGGCTGAGCTCCTACGAGCAGTACTTC. This gives the protein CASSAGTSGRNRLSSYEQYF.

The rearrangement links TRBV4-3 to TRBJ2-3; a possible D gene is TRBD2 (5 bases). The CDR3 length is 16 residues. Between the trimmed V and J ends, which lost 0 bases and 1 base, there was a span of 11 bases. CDR1 LGHNA and CDR2 YSLEER come from the germline V gene. CDR3 in DNA: TGCGCCAGCAGCCAAGAAGGAACCGGGGGCACAGATACGCAGTATTTT. Its translation is CASSQEGTGGTDTQYF.

This clonotype appeared a few times. The V call is TRBV6-1, the J call TRBJ1-2, with TRBD1 as a possible D gene (6 bases). CDR1 MNHNS and CDR2 SASEGT come from the germline V gene. V was cut by 5 bases and J by 4 bases, with 20 bases left in between. This CDR3 spans 16 amino acids. This CDR3 reads CASSPNWRTVLYGYTF. The CDR3 nucleotides read TGTGCCAGCAGTCCAAACTGGAGGACAGTCCTCTATGGCTACACCTTC.

This clonotype was observed a few times. The chain is built from TRBV7-9 and TRBJ1-2; 7 nucleotides line up with TRBD1. J lost 3 bases, V lost 5 bases, and 3 bases had no gene match. Germline V gene sequence: CDR1 SEHNR, CDR2 FQNEAQ (reference sequence). CDR3 length: 13 amino acids. CDR3 sequence (DNA): TGTGCCAGCAGCAGGGACAGCCACTATGGCTACACCTTC. This codes for CASSRDSHYGYTF. Using reference TRBV7-9 and TRBJ1-2 for the parts outside the CDR3, the full variable domain is DTGVSQNPRHKITKRGQNVTFRCDPISEHNRLYWYRQTLGQGPEFLTYFQNEAQLEKSRLLSDRFSAERPKGSFSTLEIQRTEQGDSAMYLCASSRDSHYGYTFGSGTRLTVV.

The V call is TRBV11-2, the J call TRBJ2-1; D may be TRBD2 (6 bases). Trimming removed 5 bases from V and 15 bases from J, with 17 bases in between. Germline CDR1 reads SGHAT; CDR2 reads FQNNGV. The CDR3 has 12 residues. CDR3: CASSPEGRGRFF. The CDR3 DNA follows: TGTGCCAGCAGCCCAGAGGGTCGGGGGAGGTTCTTC. Full variable domain (remainder filled in from reference TRBV11-2 and TRBJ2-1): EAGVAQSPRYKIIEKRQSVAFWCNPISGHATLYWYQQILGQGPKLLIQFQNNGVVDDSQLPKDRFSAERLKGVDSTLKIQPAKLEDSAVYLCASSPEGRGRFFGPGTRLTVL.

By sample share, this clonotype is medium-sized. In DNA, the CDR3 is TGTGCCAGTACCCGTCAGGGCAGGAACGAAAAACTGTTTTTT. Its translation is CASTRQGRNEKLFF. The chain employs TRBV19 and TRBJ1-4; a possible D gene is TRBD1 (5 bases). CDR3 length: 14 amino acids. Trimming left V 7 bases short and J 8 bases short, with 17 bases between. Germline lookup yields CDR1 LNHDA and CDR2 SQIVND (reference sequence).

This clonotype showed up just a few times. The V call is TRBV6-5, the J call TRBJ1-1; perhaps TRBD1 as D (6 bases). The CDR3 totals 14 residues. V lost 6 bases, J lost 4 bases, and 15 bases lay in between. Germline V gene data show CDR1 as MNHEY and CDR2 as SVGAGI. This CDR3 reads CASSPRGGFTEAFF. Written as DNA, the CDR3 is TGTGCCAGCAGCCCCAGGGGCGGTTTCACTGAAGCTTTCTTT.

This clonotype was detected many times. CDR3 amino acids: CASSTVQGSVTQYF. CDR3 DNA sequence: TGTGCCAGCAGCACAGTACAGGGCTCGGTGACCCAGTACTTC. The chain couples TRBV7-9 to TRBJ2-5; D might be TRBD1 (6 bases). Germline CDR1 and CDR2: SEHNR and FQNEAQ (reference sequence). The CDR3 extends over 14 amino acids. With 5 bases removed from V and 7 bases from J, the gap between germline ends came to 17 bases.

The count of this clonotype is one. The chain carries TRBV19 and TRBJ1-2; 9 bases are shared with TRBD1. CDR1 LNHDA and CDR2 SQIVND come from the germline V gene (reference sequence). The CDR3 loop spans 15 amino acids. J was trimmed by 7 bases and V by 3 bases; bases with no gene match: 9. In nucleotides, the CDR3 is TGTGCCAGTAGTATTCTTCCGGGACAGGGAAGTGGCTACACCTTC. This codes for CASSILPGQGSGYTF. Drawing the rest from reference TRBV19 and TRBJ1-2, the complete variable domain is DGGITQSPKYLFRKEGQNVTLSCEQNLNHDAMYWYRQDPGQGLRLIYYSQIVNDFQKGDIAEGYSVSREKKESFPLTVTSAQKNPTAFYLCASSILPGQGSGYTFGSGTRLTVV.

The chain combines TRBV20-1 with TRBJ2-7; 7 bases are a match to TRBD2. Germline V gives CDR1 DFQATT, CDR2 SNEGSKA (reference sequence). The CDR3 runs to 15 residues. V gave up 0 bases and J gave up 1 base; unmatched junction bases: 6. CDR3 protein: CSARDSGGPSYEQYF. The CDR3 DNA reads TGCAGTGCTAGAGACTCGGGGGGACCTTCCTACGAGCAGTACTTC.

V usage is TRBV19 and J usage is TRBJ2-7; 8 bases map to TRBD1. V was pared by 1 base and J by 4 bases, with 6 bases of the junction left unmatched. Germline assignment: CDR1 LNHDA and CDR2 SQIVND (reference sequence). CDR3 size: 15 residues. This CDR3 reads CASSIGAGGVYEQYF. The CDR3 nucleotides read TGTGCCAGTAGTATAGGGGCAGGGGGCGTTTACGAGCAGTACTTC. Full variable domain (rest looked up from reference TRBV19 and TRBJ2-7): DGGITQSPKYLFRKEGQNVTLSCEQNLNHDAMYWYRQDPGQGLRLIYYSQIVNDFQKGDIAEGYSVSREKKESFPLTVTSAQKNPTAFYLCASSIGAGGVYEQYFGPGTRLTVT.

This clonotype was counted a single time. The V gene is TRBV5-1, the J gene TRBJ1-6; a weak D match, TRBD1 (5 bases). The germline CDR1 and CDR2 sequences are SGHRS and YFSETQ. V lost 0 bases, J lost 5 bases, and 6 bases lay in between. The CDR3 spans 14 residues. CDR3 coding DNA: TGCGCCAGCAGCTTGGAAGGGGATAATTCACCCCTCCACTTT. It codes for CASSLEGDNSPLHF.

This clonotype was counted only a few times. The gene calls are TRBV18 and TRBJ2-7; 7 bases are shared with TRBD1. V was pared by 4 bases and J by 2 bases, with 5 bases of the junction left unmatched. The CDR3 runs 14 residues. The germline V gene has CDR1 KGHSH and CDR2 LQKENI. This CDR3 is CASSQGAGPYEQYF. CDR3 DNA sequence: TGTGCCAGCTCACAGGGGGCGGGTCCCTACGAGCAGTACTTC. The variable domain in full, completed from reference TRBV18 and TRBJ2-7, reads NAGVMQNPRHLVRRRGQEARLRCSPMKGHSHVYWYRQLPEEGLKFMVYLQKENIIDESGMPKERFSAEFPKEGPSILRIQQVVRGDSAAYFCASSQGAGPYEQYFGPGTRLTVT.

The sample holds a few counts of this clonotype. The V and J genes are TRBV11-2 and TRBJ2-7; TRBD2 might be the D (8 bases). The CDR3 spans 19 residues. From germline, CDR1 is SGHAT and CDR2 FQNNGV. Deletions cut 3 bases from V and 1 base from J, with 25 bases between. The CDR3 spells CASSFRGATQRGISYEQYF. CDR3 in DNA: TGTGCCAGCAGCTTCAGGGGGGCAACACAGCGGGGGATTTCCTACGAGCAGTACTTC.

This clonotype was recorded once. The rearrangement joins TRBV10-2 to TRBJ1-1; D not resolved. The CDR3 length is 13 residues. CDR1 and CDR2 from the germline V gene are WSHSY and SAAADI. Trimming stripped 4 bases from V and 6 bases from J, with 12 bases between. CDR3 bases: TGCGCCAGCAGTGCGCAGGCGGGCGCTGAAGCTTTCTTT. This gives the protein CASSAQAGAEAFF.

Worth noting for this clonotype: A single base separates this from a much larger clone, so it may be a read error. It is likely a read error, because the conserved phenylalanine at the end of the CDR3 is missing. Written as DNA, the CDR3 is TGCAGCGTTGAATGGACTGTCTATACGCAGTATTAT. It specifies CSVEWTVYTQYY. The chain links TRBV29-1 to TRBJ2-3; D possibly corresponds to TRBD2 (5 bases). Germline CDR1 and CDR2: SQVTM and ANQGSEA. CDR3 length: 12 residues. V was cut by 2 bases and J by 7 bases, with 10 bases left in between.

In its sample, this clonotype ranks as medium-sized. Written as DNA, the CDR3 is TGTGCCACCAGCAGAGCGGCTCCGGACAGTGAAGCTTTCTTT. It is translated as CATSRAAPDSEAFF. The rearrangement uses TRBV15 and TRBJ1-1; maybe TRBD1 (6 bases). The V end lost 1 base, the J end lost 7 bases, and 13 bases lay between the germline ends. From germline, CDR1 is LNHNV and CDR2 YYDKDF (reference sequence). The CDR3 is 14 amino acids.

The rearrangement joins TRBV6-5 to TRBJ1-5; no reliable D call. Trimming cost V 8 bases and J 3 bases, with 14 bases left between them. There are 14 residues in the CDR3. The germline CDR1 and CDR2 sequences are MNHEY and SVGAGI. The CDR3 here is CASGTGTHNQPQHF. The CDR3 DNA sequence: TGTGCCAGCGGAACGGGCACCCACAATCAGCCCCAGCATTTT.

This clonotype turned up a few times. The CDR3 nucleotides read TGTGCCAGCAGAACCTACGGGGTCCGAAGAGAGCAGTACTTC. It is translated as CASRTYGVRREQYF. The gene calls are TRBV6-2 or TRBV6-3 and TRBJ2-7, with a possible D match to TRBD2 (5 bases). The V and J ends lost 6 bases and 7 bases respectively, with 19 bases between them. The CDR3 totals 14 residues. CDR1 and CDR2 from the germline V gene are MNHEY and SVGEGT.

In its sample, this clonotype was seen a few times. The rearrangement joins TRBV6-2 or TRBV6-3 to TRBJ2-7, with 14 positions matching TRBD2. CDR1 and CDR2 (germline): MNHEY, SVGEGT. J lost 5 bases, V lost 7 bases, and 13 bases had no gene match. CDR3 length equals 17 residues. The CDR3 coding sequence is TGTGCCAGCACCCCCCCTCCCGGGACTAGCGGGAGTGACGAGCAGTACTTC. Residues: CASTPPPGTSGSDEQYF.